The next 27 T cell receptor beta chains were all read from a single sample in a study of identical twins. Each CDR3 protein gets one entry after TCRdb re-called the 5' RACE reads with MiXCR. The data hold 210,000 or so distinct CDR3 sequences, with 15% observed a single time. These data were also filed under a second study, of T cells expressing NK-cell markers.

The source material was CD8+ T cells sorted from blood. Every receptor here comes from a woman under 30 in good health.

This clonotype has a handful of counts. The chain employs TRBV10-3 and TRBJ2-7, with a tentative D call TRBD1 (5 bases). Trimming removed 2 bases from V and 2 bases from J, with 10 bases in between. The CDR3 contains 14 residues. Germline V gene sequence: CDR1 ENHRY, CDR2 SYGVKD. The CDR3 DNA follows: TGTGCCATCAGTGAGGTTGGGGCCACCTACGAGCAGTACTTC. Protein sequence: CAISEVGATYEQYF.

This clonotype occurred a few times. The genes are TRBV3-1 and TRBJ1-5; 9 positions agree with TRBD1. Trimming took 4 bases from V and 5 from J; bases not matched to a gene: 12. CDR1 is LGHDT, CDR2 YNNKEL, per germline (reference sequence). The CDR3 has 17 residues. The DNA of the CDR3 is TGTGCCAGCAGCCCTGAACTACTTACAGGGGGCGATCAGCCCCAGCATTTT. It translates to CASSPELLTGGDQPQHF.

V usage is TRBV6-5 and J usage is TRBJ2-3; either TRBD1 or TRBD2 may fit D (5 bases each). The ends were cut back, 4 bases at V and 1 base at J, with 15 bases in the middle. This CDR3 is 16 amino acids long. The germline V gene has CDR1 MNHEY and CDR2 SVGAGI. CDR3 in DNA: TGTGCCAGCAGTTCCTCTCCGGGGCCGGGCACAGATACGCAGTATTTT. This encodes CASSSSPGPGTDTQYF.

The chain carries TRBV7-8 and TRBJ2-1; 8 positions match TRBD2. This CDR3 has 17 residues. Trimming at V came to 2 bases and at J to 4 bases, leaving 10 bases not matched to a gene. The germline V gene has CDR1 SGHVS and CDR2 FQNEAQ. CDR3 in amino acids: CASSLRIGGGRYNEQFF. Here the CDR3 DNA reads TGTGCCAGCAGCTTAAGGATCGGCGGGGGGCGGTACAATGAGCAGTTCTTC.

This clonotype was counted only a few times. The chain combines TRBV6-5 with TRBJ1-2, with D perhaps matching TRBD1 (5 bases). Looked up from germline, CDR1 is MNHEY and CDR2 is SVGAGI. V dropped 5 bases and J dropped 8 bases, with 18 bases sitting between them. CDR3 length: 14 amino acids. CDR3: CASSNGGGYEGYTF. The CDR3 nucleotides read TGTGCCAGCAGTAACGGGGGAGGGTATGAGGGCTACACCTTC.

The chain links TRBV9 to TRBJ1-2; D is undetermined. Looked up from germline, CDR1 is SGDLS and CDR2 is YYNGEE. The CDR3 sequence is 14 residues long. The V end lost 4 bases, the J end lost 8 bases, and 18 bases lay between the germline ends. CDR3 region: CASSTSGEFYGYTF. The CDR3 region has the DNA TGTGCCAGCAGCACCTCCGGGGAGTTCTACGGCTACACCTTC.

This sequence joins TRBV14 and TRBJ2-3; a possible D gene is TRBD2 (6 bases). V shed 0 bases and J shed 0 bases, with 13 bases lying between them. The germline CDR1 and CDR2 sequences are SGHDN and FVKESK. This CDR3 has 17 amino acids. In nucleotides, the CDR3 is TGTGCCAGCAGCCAAGATCCTAGGCGGGGAAGCACAGATACGCAGTATTTT. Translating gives CASSQDPRRGSTDTQYF.

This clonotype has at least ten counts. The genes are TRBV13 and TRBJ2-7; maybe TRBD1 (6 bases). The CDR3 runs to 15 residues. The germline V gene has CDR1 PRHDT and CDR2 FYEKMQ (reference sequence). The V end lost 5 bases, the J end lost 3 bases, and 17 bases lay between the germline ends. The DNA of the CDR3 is TGTGCCAGCAGCGCCGTGAGGGGGATCAGCTACGAGCAGTACTTC. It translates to CASSAVRGISYEQYF.

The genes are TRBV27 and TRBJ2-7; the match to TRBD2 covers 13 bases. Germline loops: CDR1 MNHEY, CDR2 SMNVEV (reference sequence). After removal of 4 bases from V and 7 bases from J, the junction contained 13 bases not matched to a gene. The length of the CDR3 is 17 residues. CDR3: CASSSTPGTSGTWEQYF. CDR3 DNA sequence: TGTGCCAGCAGTTCCACCCCCGGGACTAGCGGGACGTGGGAGCAGTACTTC.

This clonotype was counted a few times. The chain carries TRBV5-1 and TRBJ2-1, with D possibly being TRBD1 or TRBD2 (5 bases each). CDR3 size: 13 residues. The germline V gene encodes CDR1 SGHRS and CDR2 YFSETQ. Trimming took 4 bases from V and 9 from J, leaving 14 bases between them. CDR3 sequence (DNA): TGCGCCAGCAGCGAATGGGGCGGGTCTGAGCAGTTCTTC. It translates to CASSEWGGSEQFF. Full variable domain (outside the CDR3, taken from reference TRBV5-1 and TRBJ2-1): KAGVTQTPRYLIKTRGQQVTLSCSPISGHRSVSWYQQTPGQGLQFLFEYFSETQRNKGNFPGRFSGRQFSNSRSEMNVSTLELGDSALYLCASSEWGGSEQFFGPGTRLTVL.

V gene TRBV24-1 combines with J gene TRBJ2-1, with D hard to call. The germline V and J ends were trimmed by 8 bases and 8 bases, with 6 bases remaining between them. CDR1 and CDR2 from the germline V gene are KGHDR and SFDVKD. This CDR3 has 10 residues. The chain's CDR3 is CATTGDEQFF. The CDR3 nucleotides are TGTGCCACCACCGGTGATGAGCAGTTCTTC.

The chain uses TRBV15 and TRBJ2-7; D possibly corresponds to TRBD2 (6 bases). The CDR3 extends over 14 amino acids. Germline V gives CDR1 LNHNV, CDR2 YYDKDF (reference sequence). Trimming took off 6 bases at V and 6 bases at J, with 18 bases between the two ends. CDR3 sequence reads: CATSPTGDTIEQYF. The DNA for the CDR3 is TGTGCCACCAGTCCGACGGGGGATACTATCGAGCAGTACTTC.

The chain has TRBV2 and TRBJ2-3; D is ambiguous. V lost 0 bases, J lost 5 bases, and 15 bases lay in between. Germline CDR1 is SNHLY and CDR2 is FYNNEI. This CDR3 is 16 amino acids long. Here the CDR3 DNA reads TGTGCCAGCAGTGAAGCGAGCTGGAATACTTTAGATACGCAGTATTTT. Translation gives CASSEASWNTLDTQYF.

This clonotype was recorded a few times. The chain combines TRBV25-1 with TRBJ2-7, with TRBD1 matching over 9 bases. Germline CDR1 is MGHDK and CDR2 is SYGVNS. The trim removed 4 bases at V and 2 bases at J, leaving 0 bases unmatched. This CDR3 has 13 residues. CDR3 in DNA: TGTGCCAGCAGTGGACAGGGGGCCTACGAGCAGTACTTC. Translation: CASSGQGAYEQYF.

The CDR3 bases are TGTGCCAGCAGCCCGCCGGGACAGGGCTCCTACGAGCAGTACTTC. Translation: CASSPPGQGSYEQYF. V is TRBV7-9 and J is TRBJ2-7; TRBD1 agrees at 9 bases. The V and J ends lost 5 bases and 0 bases, in that order; junction bases with no gene match: 5. There are 15 residues in the CDR3. Germline V gives CDR1 SEHNR, CDR2 FQNEAQ (reference sequence).

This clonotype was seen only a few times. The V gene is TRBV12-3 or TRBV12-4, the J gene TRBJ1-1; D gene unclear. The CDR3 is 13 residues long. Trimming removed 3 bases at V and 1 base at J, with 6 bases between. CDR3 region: CASSFRANTEAFF. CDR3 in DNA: TGTGCCAGCAGTTTCCGGGCGAACACTGAAGCTTTCTTT.

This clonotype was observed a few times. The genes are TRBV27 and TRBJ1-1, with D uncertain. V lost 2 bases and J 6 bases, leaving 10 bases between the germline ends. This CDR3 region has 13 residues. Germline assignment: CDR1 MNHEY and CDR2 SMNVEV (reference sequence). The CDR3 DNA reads TGTGCCAGCAGTTTAGCCAGGTCAGCTGAAGCTTTCTTT. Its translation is CASSLARSAEAFF.

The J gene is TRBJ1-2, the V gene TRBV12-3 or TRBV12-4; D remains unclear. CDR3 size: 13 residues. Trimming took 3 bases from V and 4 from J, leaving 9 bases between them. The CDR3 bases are TGTGCCAGCAGTTTTACCCGATTCTATGGCTACACCTTC. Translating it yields CASSFTRFYGYTF.

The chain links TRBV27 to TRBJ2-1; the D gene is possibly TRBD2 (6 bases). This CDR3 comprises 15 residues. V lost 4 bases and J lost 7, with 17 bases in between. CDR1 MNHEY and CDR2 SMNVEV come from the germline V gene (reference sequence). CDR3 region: CASSSGPSGSNEQFF. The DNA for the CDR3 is TGTGCCAGCAGTTCGGGGCCCAGCGGGTCTAATGAGCAGTTCTTC.

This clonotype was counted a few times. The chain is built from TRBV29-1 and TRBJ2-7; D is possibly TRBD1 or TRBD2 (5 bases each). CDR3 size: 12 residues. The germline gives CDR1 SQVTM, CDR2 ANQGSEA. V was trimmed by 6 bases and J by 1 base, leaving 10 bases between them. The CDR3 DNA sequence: TGCAGCGTCCGGGACGGTTCCTACGAGCAGTACTTC. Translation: CSVRDGSYEQYF.

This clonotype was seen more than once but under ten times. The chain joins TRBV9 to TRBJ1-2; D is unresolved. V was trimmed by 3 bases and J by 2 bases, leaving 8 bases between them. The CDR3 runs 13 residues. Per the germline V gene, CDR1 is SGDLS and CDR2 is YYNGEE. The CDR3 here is CASSAEWNYGYTF. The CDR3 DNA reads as TGTGCCAGCAGCGCGGAGTGGAACTATGGCTACACCTTC.

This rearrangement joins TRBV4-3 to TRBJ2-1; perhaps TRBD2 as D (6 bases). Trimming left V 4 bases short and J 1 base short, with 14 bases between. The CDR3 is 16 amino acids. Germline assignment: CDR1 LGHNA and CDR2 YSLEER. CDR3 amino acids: CASSRGTAISYNEQFF. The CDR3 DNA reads TGCGCCAGCAGCCGCGGGACGGCGATATCCTACAATGAGCAGTTCTTC.

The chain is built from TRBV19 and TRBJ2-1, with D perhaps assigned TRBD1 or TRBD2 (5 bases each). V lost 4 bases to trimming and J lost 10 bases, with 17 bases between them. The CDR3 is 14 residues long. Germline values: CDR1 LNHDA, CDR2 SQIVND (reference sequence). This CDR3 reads CASSTGGWSEEQFF. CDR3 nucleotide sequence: TGTGCCAGTAGTACTGGGGGATGGAGTGAGGAGCAGTTCTTC.

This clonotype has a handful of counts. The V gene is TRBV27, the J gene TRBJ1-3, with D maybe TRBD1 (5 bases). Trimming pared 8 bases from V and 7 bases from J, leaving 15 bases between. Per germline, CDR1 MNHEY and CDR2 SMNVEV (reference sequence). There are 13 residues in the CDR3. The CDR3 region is CASAPVKGNTIYF. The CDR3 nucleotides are TGTGCCAGCGCCCCCGTGAAGGGGAACACCATATATTTT.

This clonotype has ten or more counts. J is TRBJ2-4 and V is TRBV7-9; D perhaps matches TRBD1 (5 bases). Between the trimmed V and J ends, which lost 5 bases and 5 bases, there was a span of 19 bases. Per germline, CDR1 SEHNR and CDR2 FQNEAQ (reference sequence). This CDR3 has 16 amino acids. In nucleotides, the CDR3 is TGTGCCAGCAGCGCCGGACCCCAGGGATCAGAAAACATTCAGTACTTC. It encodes CASSAGPQGSENIQYF.

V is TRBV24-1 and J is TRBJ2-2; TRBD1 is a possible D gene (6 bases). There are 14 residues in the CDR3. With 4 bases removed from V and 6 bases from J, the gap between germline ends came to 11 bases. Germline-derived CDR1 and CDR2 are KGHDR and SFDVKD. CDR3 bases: TGTGCCACCAGTGACCACAGGGACCCCGGGGAGCTGTTTTTT. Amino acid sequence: CATSDHRDPGELFF.

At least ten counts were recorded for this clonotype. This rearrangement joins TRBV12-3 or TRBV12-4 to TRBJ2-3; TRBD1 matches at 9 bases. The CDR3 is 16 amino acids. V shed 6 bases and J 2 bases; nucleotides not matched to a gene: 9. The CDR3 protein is CASSPGTGINTDTQYF. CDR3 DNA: TGTGCCAGCAGCCCCGGGACAGGGATAAACACAGATACGCAGTATTTT.